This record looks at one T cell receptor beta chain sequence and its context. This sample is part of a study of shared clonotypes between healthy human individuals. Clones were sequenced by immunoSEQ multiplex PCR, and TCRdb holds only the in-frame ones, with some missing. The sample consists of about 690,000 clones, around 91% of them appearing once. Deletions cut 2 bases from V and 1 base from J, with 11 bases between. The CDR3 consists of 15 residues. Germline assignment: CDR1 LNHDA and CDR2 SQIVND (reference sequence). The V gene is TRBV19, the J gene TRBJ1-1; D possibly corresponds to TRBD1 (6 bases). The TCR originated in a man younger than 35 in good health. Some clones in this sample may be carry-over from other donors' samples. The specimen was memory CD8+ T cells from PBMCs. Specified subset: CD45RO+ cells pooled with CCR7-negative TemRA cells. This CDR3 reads CASSIMGGRNTEAFF. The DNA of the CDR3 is TGTGCCAGTAGTATAATGGGGGGCAGGAACACTGAAGCTTTCTTT.